Listed here is a single T cell receptor (beta chain). Its antigen is undetermined. The primer mix had 60 Vbeta and 13 Jbeta primers. Assay used: immunoSEQ multiplex PCR; TCRdb lists only in-frame clones, some missing. The repertoire consists of around 150,000 clones, with roughly 87% occurring once and the leading ten covering roughly 4.3%. The sample comes from a study of cytomegalovirus exposure and HLA in healthy donors. In the study overall: A data release that came early held roughly 85 million unique TCRs from HLA-typed donors.

CDR3 length: 13 amino acids. CDR1 and CDR2 (germline): MDHEN, SYDVKM. V dropped 3 bases and J dropped 6 bases, with 11 bases sitting between them. Overall study findings and caveats: Most of the TCR beta V segments (in an earlier analysis) were productive either about 87% or about 30% of the time. With high specificity and sensitivity, the classifier reportedly diagnosed cytomegalovirus status. Most TCR sequences were seen very rarely across donors, but some public TCRs occurred in many.

This chain connects TRBV28 to TRBJ1-2; D gene unclear. The clonotype comes from a man aged 45-65 years in good health and CMV-seropositive. Sequencing was carried out using PBMCs. Here the CDR3 reads CASSLIRVDGYTF. CDR3 coding DNA: TGTGCCAGCAGTTTGATTCGGGTAGATGGCTACACCTTC.